This T cell receptor beta chain was sequenced during a study of somatic mutations in cytotoxic T cells in rheumatoid arthritis. Overall study: Several of the V beta antibody-stained T-cell populations were flow-sorted at nearly 100% purity; V beta1+ cells were among them and were sequenced for TCRB.

The assay was immunoSEQ multiplex PCR, and TCRdb's table has in-frame clones only and misses some. The profile shows about 19,000 clones, 85% of them singletons. The CDR3 loop spans 15 amino acids. Trimming shortened V by 2 bases and J by 6 bases, and 16 bases separated the two germline ends. CDR1 and CDR2 from the germline V gene are SGHKS and YYEKEE (reference sequence). Flow cytometry was used to check the purity of CD4+ and CD8+ cells, which had been isolated by positive magnetic bead selection. This TCR was sampled from a woman between 35 and 50 years old with rheumatoid arthritis. This chain joins TRBV5-5 and TRBJ2-3; D unresolved. The sequenced sample was CD8+ T cells sorted from blood. CDR3 loop: CASSFYNSARDTQYF. The CDR3 bases are TGTGCCAGCAGCTTCTATAATTCCGCGCGGGATACGCAGTATTTT.